The clone carrying this T cell receptor beta chain was recorded a few times. The data derive from a study of beta chain features in type 1 diabetes. The study reverse transcribed the entire isolated RNA, so it sequenced expressed TCRB transcripts. Profiling relied on immunoSEQ multiplex PCR, and the TCRdb table lists in-frame clones only, not all of them. The sample consists of under 250,000 clones, around a quarter of them appearing once. V lost 10 bases to trimming and J lost 4 bases; unmatched junction nucleotides: 7. Germline lookup yields CDR1 MRHNA and CDR2 SNTAGT. The CDR3 runs to 13 residues. Per donor, one heparinised blood draw averaged about 116 mL.

This clonotype originated in a man aged 30-40 years in good health. The sequenced sample was central memory CD4+ T cells from blood. The chain links TRBV6-4 to TRBJ1-2; 9 bases are shared with TRBD1. CDR3 sequence reads: CATPDRGGYGYTF. In DNA form, the CDR3 reads TGTGCCACCCCGGACAGGGGAGGCTATGGCTACACCTTC.